Given below is one T cell receptor (beta chain) in context. What it binds is not known. The CDR3 is 15 amino acids. V lost 2 bases, J lost 4 bases, and 15 bases lay in between. In germline, CDR1 is SGHAT, CDR2 FQNNGV. The authors distributed each subset's genomic DNA evenly over several immunoSEQ plates. Some clones are missing from TCRdb's copy, which holds only in-frame ones; the method was immunoSEQ multiplex PCR. In the table there are some 2,000,000 clones, approximately 94% of which are singletons. The data stem from a study of shared clonotypes between healthy human individuals. Whole-study context: The donor pool was made up of a couple of women and three men aged 18 to 49. Per donor, CD8 memory used one plate, CD8 naive used two, CD4 memory used three and CD4 naive used three. Study findings and constraints: What rarefaction showed was incomplete sorted-subset sequencing despite large depth.

Naive CD8 cells lacked CD45RO and underwent positive selection for CCR7, leaving out terminally differentiated effector memory CD45RA+ cells. The source of this sequence is a man younger than 35 in good health. The rearrangement links TRBV11-2 to TRBJ2-7; D unclear. The sample taken for sequencing was naive CD8+ T cells sorted from blood. The CDR3 loop is CASSLPHSHAYEQYF. The CDR3 nucleotides are TGTGCCAGCAGCTTACCTCACTCACATGCTTACGAGCAGTACTTC.